The 23 T cell receptor beta chains below come from one sample, sequenced in a study of T cells after yellow fever vaccination. TCRdb analysed the 5' RACE reads with MiXCR anew, one entry per CDR3 protein. Counted here are hundreds of thousands of distinct CDR3 sequences, around 12% occurring once; the ten biggest clones make up about 16%. Sequenced here: PBMCs, sampled on the day of the yellow fever booster vaccination. The origin of the receptors is a man aged 25 to 40 who received the YFV17D yellow fever vaccine.

The CDR3 is CASSQDAGAEALSADTQYF. In nucleotides, the CDR3 is TGTGCCAGCAGCCAAGATGCGGGTGCGGAGGCCCTTAGCGCAGATACGCAGTATTTT. V gene TRBV14 combines with J gene TRBJ2-3, with TRBD2 as a possible D gene (5 bases). The V gene's germline CDR1 is SGHDN and CDR2 FVKESK. Deletions cut 0 bases from V and 4 bases from J, with 23 bases between. The CDR3 has 19 amino acids.

V gene TRBV7-9 combines with J gene TRBJ2-4, with D perhaps TRBD2 (5 bases). The germline V gene has CDR1 SEHNR and CDR2 FQNEAQ (reference sequence). The ends were cut back, 5 bases at V and 13 bases at J, with 12 bases in the middle. The CDR3 consists of 11 residues. CDR3 in amino acids: CASSTDEGQYF. The CDR3 DNA follows: TGTGCCAGCAGCACTGACGAGGGACAGTACTTC.

V is TRBV11-1 and J is TRBJ2-5; TRBD2 agrees at 14 bases. The germline V gene has CDR1 SGHAT and CDR2 FQDESV (reference sequence). Germline trimming cut 5 bases from V and 0 bases from J; bases unmatched to any gene: 11. The CDR3 runs 19 residues. The chain's CDR3 is CASSLGGTSGSWYQETQYF. The CDR3 bases are TGTGCCAGCAGCCTCGGTGGGACTAGCGGGAGCTGGTACCAAGAGACCCAGTACTTC. Together with reference TRBV11-1 and TRBJ2-5, the CDR3 gives the full variable domain: EAEVAQSPRYKITEKSQAVAFWCDPISGHATLYWYRQILGQGPELLVQFQDESVVDDSQLPKDRFSAERLKGVDSTLKIQPAELGDSAMYLCASSLGGTSGSWYQETQYFGPGTRLLVL.

V gene TRBV12-3 or TRBV12-4 combines with J gene TRBJ2-1; tentatively, D is TRBD2 (6 bases). The CDR3 has 15 residues. V was shortened by 6 bases and J by 9 bases, with 21 bases between the two germline ends. CDR3 loop: CASSFALGAGGEQFF. The CDR3 region has the DNA TGTGCCAGCAGCTTCGCTTTGGGAGCGGGTGGTGAGCAGTTCTTC.

This chain connects TRBV9 to TRBJ2-5; no firm D call. This CDR3 contains 13 residues. The germline gives CDR1 SGDLS, CDR2 YYNGEE. With 2 bases removed from V and 3 bases from J, the gap between germline ends came to 8 bases. CDR3 bases: TGTGCCAGCAGCGTCGCCCCGGAAGAGACCCAGTACTTC. It is translated as CASSVAPEETQYF.

This chain uses TRBV4-3 with TRBJ2-7; D remains unclear. CDR3 length: 15 amino acids. Germline assignment: CDR1 LGHNA and CDR2 YSLEER. The V end was cut by 4 bases, the J end by 1 base, with 14 bases between. The CDR3 bases are TGCGCCAGCAGCCCTGATCCAGGAATATCCTACGAGCAGTACTTC. Residues: CASSPDPGISYEQYF.

This clonotype has only a few counts. The chain employs TRBV9 and TRBJ2-2; weak D call: TRBD2 (5 bases). This CDR3 is built from 16 residues. Per germline, CDR1 SGDLS and CDR2 YYNGEE. V shed 1 base and J shed 0 bases, with 10 bases lying between them. CDR3: CASSVSGNPNTGELFF. CDR3 nucleotides: TGTGCCAGCAGCGTATCGGGAAACCCGAACACCGGGGAGCTGTTTTTT.

The chain is built from TRBV4-1 and TRBJ2-2; D is possibly TRBD2 (5 bases). The V end was cut by 6 bases, the J end by 6 bases, with 8 bases between. The germline V gene encodes CDR1 MGHRA and CDR2 YSYEKL. The CDR3 is 12 residues long. CDR3 protein: CASSGESGELFF. CDR3 coding DNA: TGCGCCAGCAGTGGGGAGTCCGGGGAGCTGTTTTTT.

This clonotype was detected a few times. The rearrangement joins TRBV20-1 to TRBJ2-1; 13 positions match TRBD2. This CDR3 has 15 residues. Germline CDR1 and CDR2: DFQATT and SNEGSKA (reference sequence). V lost 0 bases to trimming and J lost 9 bases; unmatched junction nucleotides: 5. The CDR3 coding sequence is TGCAGTGCTAGAGATCCCGGGACTAGCGGGATTGAGCAGTTCTTC. Residues: CSARDPGTSGIEQFF.

This clonotype occurred a few times. The rearrangement links TRBV7-9 to TRBJ2-7; a possible D gene is TRBD1 (6 bases). Germline V gene data show CDR1 as SEHNR and CDR2 as FQNEAQ (reference sequence). The CDR3 is 12 amino acids. Trimming removed 4 bases from V and 6 bases from J, with 10 bases in between. The DNA of the CDR3 is TGTGCCAGCAGCTCGGGACATTCCGAGCAGTACTTC. Protein: CASSSGHSEQYF. The full variable domain, with the rest looked up from reference TRBV7-9 and TRBJ2-7, is DTGVSQNPRHKITKRGQNVTFRCDPISEHNRLYWYRQTLGQGPEFLTYFQNEAQLEKSRLLSDRFSAERPKGSFSTLEIQRTEQGDSAMYLCASSSGHSEQYFGPGTRLTVT.

The chain uses TRBV7-2 and TRBJ2-5; tentative D call: TRBD1 (6 bases). CDR3 length: 14 amino acids. The V gene lost 1 base and the J gene lost 3 bases, with 9 bases spanning the gap. Germline V gene lookup returns CDR1 SGHTA and CDR2 FQGNSA. The CDR3 sequence is CASSLGGLEETQYF. CDR3 coding DNA: TGTGCCAGCAGCTTAGGGGGGCTCGAAGAGACCCAGTACTTC.

This clonotype was counted between two and nine times. V usage is TRBV20-1 and J usage is TRBJ2-4; TRBD2 matches at 10 bases. V lost 2 bases and J lost 9; bases outside the gene matches: 7. Germline-derived CDR1 and CDR2 are DFQATT and SNEGSKA (reference sequence). This CDR3 comprises 14 residues. The CDR3 DNA is TGCAGTGCTAGACCTCTAGCGGGAGCTGTCATTCAGTACTTC. Translated: CSARPLAGAVIQYF.

J is TRBJ2-2 and V is TRBV20-1; 7 positions agree with TRBD1. Unmatched junction bases numbered 7, after V lost 8 bases and J lost 1 base. Germline assignment: CDR1 DFQATT and CDR2 SNEGSKA (reference sequence). The CDR3 has 14 residues. CDR3 DNA: TGCAGTATCCTAACAGGGGTGAACACCGGGGAGCTGTTTTTT. It yields the protein CSILTGVNTGELFF.

This clonotype was counted only a few times. The chain carries TRBV2 and TRBJ2-2, with unresolved D. V dropped 5 bases and J dropped 1 base, with 11 bases sitting between them. This CDR3 contains 15 residues. Germline loops: CDR1 SNHLY, CDR2 FYNNEI. CDR3 in amino acids: CASSFRRQNTGELFF. CDR3 nucleotide sequence: TGTGCCAGCAGTTTCAGGCGACAGAACACCGGGGAGCTGTTTTTT. Based on the CDR3 plus reference TRBV2 and TRBJ2-2, the full variable domain is EPEVTQTPSHQVTQMGQEVILRCVPISNHLYFYWYRQILGQKVEFLVSFYNNEISEKSEIFDDQFSVERPDGSNFTLKIRSTKLEDSAMYFCASSFRRQNTGELFFGEGSRLTVL.

V is TRBV5-1 and J is TRBJ2-1; a possible D gene is TRBD1 (6 bases). There are 16 residues in the CDR3. Germline values: CDR1 SGHRS, CDR2 YFSETQ. Trimming removed 2 bases from V and 1 base from J, with 13 bases in between. The CDR3 here is CASSLRNRVSYNEQFF. The CDR3 DNA reads as TGCGCCAGCAGCTTAAGGAACAGGGTTTCCTACAATGAGCAGTTCTTC. Full variable domain (outside the CDR3, taken from reference TRBV5-1 and TRBJ2-1): KAGVTQTPRYLIKTRGQQVTLSCSPISGHRSVSWYQQTPGQGLQFLFEYFSETQRNKGNFPGRFSGRQFSNSRSEMNVSTLELGDSALYLCASSLRNRVSYNEQFFGPGTRLTVL.

V gene TRBV20-1 combines with J gene TRBJ2-3, with 7 nucleotides matching TRBD2. CDR3 length: 16 amino acids. In germline, CDR1 is DFQATT, CDR2 SNEGSKA (reference sequence). Trimming at V came to 3 bases and at J to 1 base, leaving 10 bases not matched to a gene. CDR3 loop: CSARVLSSGRTDTQYF. Here the CDR3 DNA reads TGCAGTGCTAGGGTACTATCTAGCGGTCGCACAGATACGCAGTATTTT.

The chain combines TRBV7-3 with TRBJ2-3, with a possible D match to TRBD2 (6 bases). The V gene's germline CDR1 is SGHTA and CDR2 FQGTGA. V was cut by 7 bases and J by 1 base, with 15 bases left in between. This CDR3 region has 15 residues. The CDR3 loop is CASTTLGGGTDTQYF. CDR3 in DNA: TGTGCCAGCACCACCCTCGGGGGAGGCACAGATACGCAGTATTTT.

The rearrangement uses TRBV5-1 and TRBJ2-4; 13 bases line up with TRBD2. The CDR3 is 13 amino acids. J lost 9 bases, V lost 5 bases, and 2 bases had no gene match. The germline V gene has CDR1 SGHRS and CDR2 YFSETQ. The CDR3 nucleotides read TGCGCCAGCAGGGGGACTAGCGGGGTCATTCAGTACTTC. Protein product: CASRGTSGVIQYF.

This clonotype was detected only a few times. This chain connects TRBV5-6 to TRBJ2-5, with D perhaps matching TRBD1 (6 bases). Germline V gene sequence: CDR1 SGHDT, CDR2 YYEEEE. Between the trimmed V and J ends, which lost 4 bases and 1 base, there was a span of 17 bases. CDR3 length: 16 amino acids. DNA for the CDR3: TGTGCCAGCAGCGCCTTGGAGGCAGGGGCCCAAGAGACCCAGTACTTC. As protein: CASSALEAGAQETQYF. The full variable domain, with the rest looked up from reference TRBV5-6 and TRBJ2-5, is DAGVTQSPTHLIKTRGQQVTLRCSPKSGHDTVSWYQQALGQGPQFIFQYYEEEERQRGNFPDRFSGHQFPNYSSELNVNALLLGDSALYLCASSALEAGAQETQYFGPGTRLLVL.

This clonotype was detected ten times or more. The DNA of the CDR3 is TGTGCCAGCAGGCCGGGACAGGGAGGCAATGAGCAGTTCTTC. This codes for CASRPGQGGNEQFF. The rearrangement links TRBV12-3 or TRBV12-4 to TRBJ2-1; 9 nucleotides agree with TRBD1. The CDR3 spans 14 residues. Unmatched junction bases numbered 6, after V lost 6 bases and J lost 6 bases.

This clonotype was picked up many times. The V call is TRBV12-3 or TRBV12-4, the J call TRBJ1-5; D remains unclear. The CDR3 has 14 residues. V lost 7 bases and J lost 0, with 10 bases in between. CDR3 nucleotides: TGTGCCAGCACGTGGAGCAATAGCAATCAGCCCCAGCATTTT. Its protein product is CASTWSNSNQPQHF.

This clonotype has just a few counts. The CDR3 spells CASSLAGAFGQFF. CDR3 DNA: TGTGCCAGCAGCTTGGCGGGGGCTTTTGGGCAGTTCTTC. J is TRBJ2-1 and V is TRBV7-2; D is possibly TRBD2 (7 bases). The germline CDR1 and CDR2 sequences are SGHTA and FQGNSA. Trimming took off 3 bases at V and 12 bases at J, with 15 bases between the two ends. The CDR3 covers 13 residues.

This clonotype came up many times. J is TRBJ2-2 and V is TRBV28, with D perhaps matching TRBD2 (5 bases). The CDR3 is 12 residues long. CDR1 is MDHEN and CDR2 is SYDVKM in the germline V gene. Trimming removed 3 bases at V and 6 bases at J, with 5 bases between. Here the CDR3 DNA reads TGTGCCAGCAGTTTTAGCGCCGGGGAGCTGTTTTTT. Translated, it gives CASSFSAGELFF.